This TCR beta chain was observed in a study of T cell repertoires in cytomegalovirus infection. About the research overall: In public TCR beta signatures, there were indications of both CMV infection and matching HLA type. Study observations and caveats: HLA-C-restricted CMV clonotypes gave the most frequent clonotype in two of eight donors. Summed frequency of public TCR beta families distinguished CMV carriers with the relevant HLA.

V dropped 4 bases and J dropped 0 bases, with 13 bases sitting between them. This CDR3 is built from 15 residues. CDR1 and CDR2 (germline): SGHTA, FQGNSA. In its sample, this clonotype was seen many times. The antigen remains undetermined. One entry per CDR3 protein, called by TCRdb with MiXCR from the reads. The data contain roughly 230,000 distinct CDR3 sequences, more than 9% of them singletons. This sequence was found in a human donor in good health (CMV status not recorded). Some clones in this sample may be carry-over from other donors' samples. Material for sequencing was PBMCs. The rearrangement joins TRBV7-2 to TRBJ2-7, with D unclear. DNA of the CDR3: TGTGCCAGCAGCTCCACCGGCCCCCCCTCCTACGAGCAGTACTTC. Translation gives CASSSTGPPSYEQYF.